These 32 T cell receptor beta chains originate from one sample sequenced in a study of blood T cell repertoires in COVID-19. Sequencing used immunoSEQ multiplex PCR; TCRdb keeps in-frame clones, though not all of them. Of roughly 100,000 clones listed, 81% are singletons. The sample comprised peripheral blood. Receptors originate from an older woman with acute or convalescent COVID-19.

This rearrangement joins TRBV7-3 to TRBJ2-3, with D perhaps TRBD1 (6 bases). Germline V gene lookup returns CDR1 SGHTA and CDR2 FQGTGA. The V and J ends lost 2 bases and 6 bases respectively, with 12 bases between them. This CDR3 is built from 14 residues. The CDR3: CASSLSSQGDTQYF. CDR3 sequence (DNA): TGTGCCAGCAGCTTATCTAGTCAGGGGGATACGCAGTATTTT.

This chain's CDR3 is CASSPPGKLYEQYF. CDR3 in DNA: TGTGCCAGCAGCCCCCCCGGGAAGCTCTACGAGCAGTACTTC. J is TRBJ2-7 and V is TRBV21-1; the tabulated D call, TRBD2, remains unverified against the DNA. TRBV21-1 is a documented pseudogene. This CDR3 region has 14 residues.

The chain joins TRBV28 to TRBJ2-7; possible D gene TRBD1, 6 bases. Trimming cost V 6 bases and J 3 bases, with 9 bases left between them. The length of the CDR3 is 12 residues. Germline V lookup: CDR1 MDHEN, CDR2 SYDVKM. CDR3: CASRAGVYEQYF. The CDR3 DNA sequence: TGTGCCAGCAGGGCAGGGGTCTACGAGCAGTACTTC.

The rearrangement links TRBV15 to TRBJ2-2; TRBD1 aligns across 7 bases. The CDR3 is made up of 17 amino acids. Germline CDR1 reads LNHNV; CDR2 reads YYDKDF (reference sequence). V gave up 4 bases and J gave up 1 base; unmatched junction bases: 9. CDR3 sequence (DNA): TGTGCCACCAGCACCGCCGACAGGGCCGAGAACACCGGGGAGCTGTTTTTT. Protein product: CATSTADRAENTGELFF.

This chain links TRBV3-1 (or the pseudogene TRBV3-2) with TRBJ1-1, with 10 nucleotides matching TRBD1. Germline V gives CDR1 LGHDT, CDR2 YNNKEL (reference sequence). This CDR3 contains 15 residues. The trim removed 4 bases at V and 1 base at J, leaving 3 bases unmatched. The CDR3 is CASSLWTGGNTEAFF. CDR3 nucleotide sequence: TGTGCCAGCAGCCTATGGACAGGGGGGAACACTGAAGCTTTCTTT.

This clone was recorded a few times. This rearrangement joins TRBV5-1 to TRBJ1-1, with D unresolved. Trimming stripped 5 bases from V and 6 bases from J, with 14 bases between. The V gene's germline CDR1 is SGHRS and CDR2 YFSETQ. This CDR3 spans 13 amino acids. CDR3 in amino acids: CASSPQATPEAFF. The CDR3, as DNA: TGCGCCAGCAGTCCTCAGGCAACCCCTGAAGCTTTCTTT.

The V gene is TRBV5-8, the J gene TRBJ1-2, with D unclear. The CDR3 is 14 residues long. V was trimmed by 7 bases and J by 0 bases, leaving 13 bases between them. Germline V CDR1 and CDR2: SGHTS, YDEGEE. CDR3 protein: CASLDIASNYGYTF. CDR3 in DNA: TGTGCCAGCCTGGATATAGCCTCTAACTATGGCTACACCTTC.

V is TRBV19 and J is TRBJ1-2; TRBD1 aligns across 7 bases. The CDR3 sequence is 15 residues long. Looked up from germline, CDR1 is LNHDA and CDR2 is SQIVND (reference sequence). V was clipped by 3 bases and J by 3 bases; unmatched bases: 7. Written as DNA, the CDR3 is TGTGCCAGTAGTATGCTCGAGACAGGGCACTATGGCTACACCTTC. This encodes CASSMLETGHYGYTF.

The chain links TRBV6-2 or TRBV6-3 to TRBJ1-1; D remains ambiguous. This CDR3 contains 14 residues. V shed 7 bases and J shed 3 bases, with 15 bases lying between them. The germline V gene encodes CDR1 MNHEY and CDR2 SVGEGT. CDR3 DNA sequence: TGTGCCAGCACCCCCCCAGGCTTCCACACTGAAGCTTTCTTT. Its translation is CASTPPGFHTEAFF.

The V gene is TRBV27, the J gene TRBJ2-2, with D perhaps TRBD1 (5 bases). The CDR3 length is 14 residues. Trimming stripped 5 bases from V and 8 bases from J, with 15 bases between. Germline CDR1 and CDR2: MNHEY and SMNVEV (reference sequence). The CDR3 here is CASSQDTFSGELFF. CDR3 DNA sequence: TGTGCCAGCAGTCAGGACACCTTCTCGGGGGAGCTGTTTTTT.

In this sample, this clone turned up a few times. The V and J genes are TRBV29-1 and TRBJ1-2; possibly TRBD1 for D (5 bases). Germline V gene lookup returns CDR1 SQVTM and CDR2 ANQGSEA. V lost 4 bases, J lost 5 bases, and 14 bases lay in between. This CDR3 comprises 13 residues. Written as DNA, the CDR3 is TGCAGCGTTGCCTGGCGGGACCATTATGGCTACACCTTC. This gives the protein CSVAWRDHYGYTF.

The genes are TRBV7-9 and TRBJ1-4; 8 bases agree with TRBD1. CDR1 is SEHNR and CDR2 is FQNEAQ in the germline V gene (reference sequence). The junction had 4 bases not matched to a gene; V was cut back by 6 bases and J by 7 bases. This CDR3 contains 13 residues. This chain's CDR3 is CASRGDRSEKLFF. CDR3 coding DNA: TGTGCCAGCAGAGGGGACAGGTCTGAAAAACTGTTTTTT.

The chain is built from TRBV5-4 and TRBJ1-1; maybe TRBD1 (6 bases). CDR1 is SGHNT, CDR2 YYREEE, per germline (reference sequence). V lost 4 bases and J lost 1, with 8 bases in between. The CDR3 is made up of 13 amino acids. For the CDR3, the DNA is TGTGCCAGCAGCCTGACAGGGAACACTGAAGCTTTCTTT. Amino acids: CASSLTGNTEAFF.

V is TRBV7-9 and J is TRBJ2-6; 9 bases match TRBD1. The V segment lost 5 bases and the J segment 2 bases; nucleotides outside the gene matches: 7. This CDR3 has 17 residues. From germline, CDR1 is SEHNR and CDR2 FQNEAQ (reference sequence). The CDR3, as DNA: TGTGCCAGCAGCCCAGGACAGGGGAGGCCTGGGGCCAACGTCCTGACTTTC. Protein product: CASSPGQGRPGANVLTF.

This rearrangement joins TRBV28 to TRBJ1-4, with 9 nucleotides matching TRBD1. The V segment lost 6 bases and the J segment 0 bases; nucleotides outside the gene matches: 8. CDR1 and CDR2 from the germline V gene are MDHEN and SYDVKM. The CDR3 consists of 17 residues. The CDR3 DNA sequence: TGTGCCAGCAGCCCGGGACAGGGTTTCTCAACTAATGAAAAACTGTTTTTT. Protein: CASSPGQGFSTNEKLFF.

The gene calls are TRBV7-8 and TRBJ2-2; 13 bases line up with TRBD2. This CDR3 comprises 16 residues. J lost 3 bases, V lost 5 bases, and 3 bases had no gene match. The germline V gene encodes CDR1 SGHVS and CDR2 FQNEAQ. DNA of the CDR3: TGTGCCAGCAGCGTGGGACTAGCGGGGTACACCGGGGAGCTGTTTTTT. Amino acids: CASSVGLAGYTGELFF.

V and J are TRBV7-6 and TRBJ2-1; TRBD2 might be the D (6 bases). Trimming removed 5 bases at V and 9 bases at J, with 23 bases between. This CDR3 has 16 amino acids. CDR1 SGHVS and CDR2 FNYEAQ come from the germline V gene. CDR3 DNA: TGTGCCAGCAGCCAAGGGATTAGCGGTAGTAACAGTGAGCAGTTCTTC. This gives the protein CASSQGISGSNSEQFF.

The V and J genes are TRBV30 and TRBJ2-3; D is possibly TRBD1 (5 bases). Germline-derived CDR1 and CDR2 are GTSNPN and SVGIG (reference sequence). The CDR3 has 13 amino acids. Trimming cost V 4 bases and J 2 bases, with 10 bases left between them. The CDR3, as DNA: TGTGCCTGGACAGGGCGCCACACAGATACGCAGTATTTT. Translating it yields CAWTGRHTDTQYF.

The chain carries TRBV7-9 and TRBJ1-5; 7 positions agree with TRBD1. CDR1 is SEHNR, CDR2 FQNEAQ, per germline (reference sequence). Losses at the gene ends were 5 bases for V and 2 bases for J; bases not matched to a gene: 6. The CDR3 spans 15 residues. The CDR3 DNA reads as TGTGCCAGCAGCCCCAAGGGGGCTGGCAATCAGCCCCAGCATTTT. This gives the protein CASSPKGAGNQPQHF.

The rearrangement joins TRBV19 to TRBJ2-1; 14 bases are shared with TRBD2. V lost 3 bases and J lost 9; bases outside the gene matches: 7. Per germline, CDR1 LNHDA and CDR2 SQIVND (reference sequence). This CDR3 region has 16 residues. The CDR3 is CASSIRTSGRLREQFF. Written as DNA, the CDR3 is TGTGCCAGTAGTATCCGGACTAGCGGGAGGTTACGTGAGCAGTTCTTC.

This rearrangement joins TRBV9 to TRBJ2-3, with 12 bases lining up with TRBD2. Germline values: CDR1 SGDLS, CDR2 YYNGEE. This CDR3 region has 16 residues. Germline trimming cut 3 bases from V and 3 bases from J; bases unmatched to any gene: 5. For the CDR3, the DNA is TGTGCCAGCAGCGCCCTACTAGCGGGGGGAACAGATACGCAGTATTTT. Protein product: CASSALLAGGTDTQYF.

The chain links TRBV9 to TRBJ2-3; 13 bases align to TRBD2. The J segment lost 1 base and the V segment lost 3 bases, leaving 8 bases of the junction unmatched. This CDR3 spans 18 amino acids. Per the germline V gene, CDR1 is SGDLS and CDR2 is YYNGEE. The CDR3 bases are TGTGCCAGCAGCGCGGGACTAGCGGGACCTGCGCGCACAGATACGCAGTATTTT. Translated: CASSAGLAGPARTDTQYF.

The V gene is TRBV5-6, the J gene TRBJ2-1; 8 bases agree with TRBD2. The germline gives CDR1 SGHDT, CDR2 YYEEEE. There are 17 residues in the CDR3. J was trimmed by 4 bases and V by 4 bases; bases with no gene match: 13. The CDR3 bases are TGTGCCAGCAGCGTCGAACCGGGACTAGTATTATACAATGAGCAGTTCTTC. This codes for CASSVEPGLVLYNEQFF.

The V and J genes are TRBV12-3 or TRBV12-4 and TRBJ1-1; D ambiguous. Trimming shortened V by 4 bases and J by 8 bases, and 14 bases separated the two germline ends. The CDR3 runs to 13 residues. DNA of the CDR3: TGTGCCAGCAGTTCTCCCGCGGGCAGGGAAGCTTTCTTT. This codes for CASSSPAGREAFF.

This chain connects TRBV7-9 to TRBJ2-7, with D tentatively TRBD1 (5 bases). V was cut by 3 bases and J by 4 bases, with 13 bases left in between. Germline loops: CDR1 SEHNR, CDR2 FQNEAQ (reference sequence). The CDR3 sequence is 14 residues long. The chain's CDR3 is CASSFQQGSYEQYF. CDR3 in DNA: TGTGCCAGCAGCTTTCAGCAGGGTTCGTACGAGCAGTACTTC. Together with reference TRBV7-9 and TRBJ2-7, the CDR3 gives the full variable domain: DTGVSQNPRHKITKRGQNVTFRCDPISEHNRLYWYRQTLGQGPEFLTYFQNEAQLEKSRLLSDRFSAERPKGSFSTLEIQRTEQGDSAMYLCASSFQQGSYEQYFGPGTRLTVT.

This chain uses TRBV7-6 with TRBJ1-1; 7 bases agree with TRBD1. Unmatched junction bases numbered 12, after V lost 6 bases and J lost 8 bases. The CDR3 spans 14 residues. Germline CDR1 reads SGHVS; CDR2 reads FNYEAQ. The CDR3 loop reads CASSRDSLRGEAFF. CDR3 sequence (DNA): TGTGCCAGCAGTCGGGACAGCCTCAGGGGGGAAGCTTTCTTT.

This chain's CDR3 is CAISEYRGGQPQHF. In DNA form, the CDR3 reads TGTGCCATCAGTGAATACAGGGGTGGCCAGCCCCAGCATTTT. The chain is built from TRBV10-3 and TRBJ1-5; 7 bases are shared with TRBD1. Germline CDR1 reads ENHRY; CDR2 reads SYGVKD. The CDR3 spans 14 residues. Trimming cost V 3 bases and J 7 bases; bases outside gene matches: 6.

The chain carries TRBV28 and TRBJ1-3; D is ambiguous. The CDR3 is made up of 15 amino acids. The V end was cut by 7 bases, the J end by 3 bases, with 16 bases between. Germline V gene lookup returns CDR1 MDHEN and CDR2 SYDVKM. CDR3 coding DNA: TGTGCCAGCATAACCAGCGGAAGGCGTGGAAACACCATATATTTT. Translation: CASITSGRRGNTIYF.

The chain combines TRBV29-1 with TRBJ2-7, with TRBD2 matching over 7 bases. Trimming at V came to 1 base and at J to 9 bases, leaving 9 bases not matched to a gene. CDR1 is SQVTM and CDR2 is ANQGSEA in the germline V gene. The CDR3 is made up of 13 amino acids. CDR3 protein: CSVEAGLGEGQYF. The DNA for the CDR3 is TGCAGCGTTGAAGCCGGCCTGGGGGAGGGGCAGTACTTC.

The genes are TRBV6-1 and TRBJ1-1; D gene uncertain. Germline CDR1 reads MNHNS; CDR2 reads SASEGT. Between the trimmed V and J ends, which lost 3 bases and 4 bases, there was a span of 12 bases. CDR3 length: 14 amino acids. CDR3 region: CASSELVFSTEAFF. The CDR3 nucleotides read TGTGCCAGCAGTGAGTTGGTCTTTAGCACTGAAGCTTTCTTT.

The chain uses TRBV2 and TRBJ2-3; 10 bases align to TRBD2. J was trimmed by 7 bases and V by 3 bases; bases with no gene match: 10. The CDR3 is 16 amino acids. Germline CDR1 is SNHLY and CDR2 is FYNNEI. The CDR3 reads CASSDLGLAQEYTQYF. In DNA form, the CDR3 reads TGTGCCAGCAGTGACCTGGGACTAGCGCAGGAGTATACGCAGTATTTT.

The V call is TRBV29-1, the J call TRBJ2-3; D is undetermined. This CDR3 spans 11 amino acids. V shed 7 bases and J shed 0 bases, with 5 bases lying between them. Germline V gene lookup returns CDR1 SQVTM and CDR2 ANQGSEA. The CDR3 nucleotides are TGCAGCGCCATTAGCACAGATACGCAGTATTTT. This sequence encodes CSAISTDTQYF.